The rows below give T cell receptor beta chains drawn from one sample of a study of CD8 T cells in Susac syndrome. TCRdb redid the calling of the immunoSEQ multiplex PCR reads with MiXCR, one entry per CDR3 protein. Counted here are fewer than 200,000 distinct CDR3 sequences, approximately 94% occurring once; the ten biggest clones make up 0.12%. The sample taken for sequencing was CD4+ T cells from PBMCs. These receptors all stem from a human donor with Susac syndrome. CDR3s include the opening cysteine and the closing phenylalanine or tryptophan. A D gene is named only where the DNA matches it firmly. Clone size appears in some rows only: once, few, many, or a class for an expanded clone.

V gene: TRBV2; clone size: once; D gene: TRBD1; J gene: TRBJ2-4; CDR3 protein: CASSAQGALGKNIQYF; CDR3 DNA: TGTGCCAGCAGCGCCCAGGGGGCGCTAGGCAAAAACATTCAGTACTTC
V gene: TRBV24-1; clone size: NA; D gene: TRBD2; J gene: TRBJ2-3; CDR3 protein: CATSAPLAGEDTQYF; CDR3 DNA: TGTGCCACCAGTGCGCCACTAGCGGGGGAAGATACGCAGTATTTT
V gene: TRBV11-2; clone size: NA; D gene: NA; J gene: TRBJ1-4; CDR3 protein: CASSSTANNEKLFF; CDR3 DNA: TGTGCCAGCAGCTCCACAGCTAATAATGAAAAACTGTTTTTT
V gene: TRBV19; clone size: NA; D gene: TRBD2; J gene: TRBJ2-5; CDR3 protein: CASSISGTYQETQYF; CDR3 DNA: TGTGCCAGTAGTATCAGCGGGACCTACCAAGAGACCCAGTACTTC
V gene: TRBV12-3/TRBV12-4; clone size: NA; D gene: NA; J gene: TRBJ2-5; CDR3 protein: CASSFRGNQETQYF; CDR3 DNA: TGTGCCAGCAGTTTTCGGGGCAACCAAGAGACCCAGTACTTC
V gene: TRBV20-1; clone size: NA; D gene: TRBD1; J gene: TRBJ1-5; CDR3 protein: CSARAQGVQPQHF; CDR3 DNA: TGCAGTGCTAGAGCGCAGGGGGTGCAGCCCCAGCATTTT
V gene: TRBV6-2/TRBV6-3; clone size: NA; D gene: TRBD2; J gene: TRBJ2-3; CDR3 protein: CASSYGLVTDTQYF; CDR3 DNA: TGTGCCAGCAGTTACGGACTAGTCACAGATACGCAGTATTTT
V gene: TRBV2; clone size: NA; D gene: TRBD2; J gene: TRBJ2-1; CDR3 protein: CASTGTSLRRQFF; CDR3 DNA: TGTGCCAGCACCGGGACTAGCCTACGGAGGCAGTTCTTC
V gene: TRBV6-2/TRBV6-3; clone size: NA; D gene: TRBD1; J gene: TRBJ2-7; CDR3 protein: CASRRGQGEYEQYF; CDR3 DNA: TGTGCCAGCAGACGCGGACAGGGGGAGTACGAGCAGTACTTC
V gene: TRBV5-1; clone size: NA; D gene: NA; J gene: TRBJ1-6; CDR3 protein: CASSLGQGNSPLHF; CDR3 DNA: TGTGCCAGCAGCTTAGGGCAGGGGAATTCACCCCTCCACTTT
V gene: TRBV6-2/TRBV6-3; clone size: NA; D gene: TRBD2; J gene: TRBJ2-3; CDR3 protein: CASSYSRSAGGRDTQYF; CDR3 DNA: TGTGCCAGCAGTTACTCCAGGTCGGCGGGGGGCCGAGATACGCAGTATTTT
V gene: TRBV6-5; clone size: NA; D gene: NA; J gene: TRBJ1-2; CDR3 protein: CASFRDRYGYTF; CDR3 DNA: TGTGCCAGCTTTAGGGACCGATATGGCTACACCTTC
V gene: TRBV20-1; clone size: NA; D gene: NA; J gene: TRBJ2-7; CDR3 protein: CSARAPGAPGGYEQYF; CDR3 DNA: TGCAGTGCTAGAGCCCCGGGCGCGCCCGGGGGCTACGAGCAGTACTTC
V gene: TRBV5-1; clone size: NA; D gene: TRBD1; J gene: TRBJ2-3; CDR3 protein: CASSRGQDRTDTQYF; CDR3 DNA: TGCGCCAGCAGTAGGGGACAGGATCGCACAGATACGCAGTATTTT
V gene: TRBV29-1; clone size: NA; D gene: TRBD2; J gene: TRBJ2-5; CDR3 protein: CSVSGTSEQETQYF; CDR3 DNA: TGCAGCGTTTCCGGGACTAGCGAGCAAGAGACCCAGTACTTC
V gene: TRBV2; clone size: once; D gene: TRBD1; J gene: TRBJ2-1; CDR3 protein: CASKRWEQGAINEQFF; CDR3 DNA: TGTGCCAGCAAAAGATGGGAACAGGGGGCGATCAATGAGCAGTTCTTC
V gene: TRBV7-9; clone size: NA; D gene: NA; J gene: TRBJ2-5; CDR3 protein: CASRRIQETQYF; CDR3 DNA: TGTGCCAGCAGACGAATACAAGAGACCCAGTACTTC
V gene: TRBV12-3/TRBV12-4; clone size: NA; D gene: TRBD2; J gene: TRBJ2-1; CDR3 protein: CASSLSRGLGLAGGNYNEQFF; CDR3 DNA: TGTGCCAGCAGTTTATCGCGGGGCTTAGGACTAGCGGGGGGGAACTACAATGAGCAGTTCTTC
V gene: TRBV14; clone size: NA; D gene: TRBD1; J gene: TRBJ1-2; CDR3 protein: CASSPDLDRDYGYTF; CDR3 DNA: TGTGCCAGCAGCCCCGATCTGGACAGGGATTATGGCTACACCTTC
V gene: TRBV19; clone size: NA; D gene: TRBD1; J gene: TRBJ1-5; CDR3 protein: CASTYRQAGGHQPQHF; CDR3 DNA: TGTGCCAGTACCTACCGGCAGGCAGGGGGGCATCAGCCCCAGCATTTT
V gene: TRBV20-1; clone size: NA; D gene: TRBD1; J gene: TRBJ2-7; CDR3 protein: CSANRDSPYEQYF; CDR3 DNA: TGCAGTGCTAACCGGGACAGCCCGTACGAGCAGTACTTC
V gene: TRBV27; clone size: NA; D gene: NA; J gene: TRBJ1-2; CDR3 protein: CASSLSPVYYGYTF; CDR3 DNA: TGTGCCAGCAGTTTATCACCCGTTTACTATGGCTACACCTTC
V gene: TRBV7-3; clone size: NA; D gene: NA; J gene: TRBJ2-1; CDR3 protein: CASGFYSDEQFF; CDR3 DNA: TGTGCCAGCGGCTTTTATAGCGATGAGCAGTTCTTC
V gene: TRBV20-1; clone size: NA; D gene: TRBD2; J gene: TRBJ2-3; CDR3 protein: CSAHSGTSGGPDTQYF; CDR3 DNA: TGCAGTGCTCACTCCGGGACTAGCGGGGGCCCAGATACGCAGTATTTT
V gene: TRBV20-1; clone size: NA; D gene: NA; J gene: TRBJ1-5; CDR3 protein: CSARDPSRGDNSNQPQHF; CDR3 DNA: TGCAGTGCTAGAGACCCGTCTAGAGGGGACAATAGCAATCAGCCCCAGCATTTT
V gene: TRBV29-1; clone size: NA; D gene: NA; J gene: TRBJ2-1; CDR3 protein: CSVGLRAYNEQFF; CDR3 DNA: TGCAGCGTTGGATTGCGCGCGTACAATGAGCAGTTCTTC
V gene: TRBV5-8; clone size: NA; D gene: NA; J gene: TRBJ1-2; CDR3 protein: CASSLEGASNYGYTF; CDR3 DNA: TGTGCCAGCAGCTTGGAGGGAGCCTCTAACTATGGCTACACCTTC
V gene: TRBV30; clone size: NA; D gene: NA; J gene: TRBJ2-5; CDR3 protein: CARGAGETQYF; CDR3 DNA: TGTGCACGGGGAGCGGGAGAGACCCAGTACTTC
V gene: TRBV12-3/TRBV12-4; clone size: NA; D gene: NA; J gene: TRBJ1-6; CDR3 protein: CASSFTGMTPLHF; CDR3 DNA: TGTGCCAGCAGTTTCACAGGGATGACACCCCTCCACTTT
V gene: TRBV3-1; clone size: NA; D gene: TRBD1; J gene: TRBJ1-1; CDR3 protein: CASSHLYGQGAAEAFF; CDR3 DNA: TGTGCCAGCAGCCACCTATACGGCCAGGGGGCTGCTGAAGCTTTCTTT
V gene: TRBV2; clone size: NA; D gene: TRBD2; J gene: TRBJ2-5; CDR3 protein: CASSVSSGVYQETQYF; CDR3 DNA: TGTGCCAGCAGTGTCTCAAGCGGGGTGTACCAAGAGACCCAGTACTTC
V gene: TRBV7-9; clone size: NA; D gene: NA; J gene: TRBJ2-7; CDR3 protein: CASSLGNLPSSYEQYF; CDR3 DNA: TGTGCCAGCAGCTTAGGGAACTTACCCAGCTCCTACGAGCAGTACTTC
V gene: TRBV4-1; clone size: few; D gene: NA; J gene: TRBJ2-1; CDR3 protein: CASSQVGITRYNEQFF; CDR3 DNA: TGCGCCAGCAGCCAGGTGGGAATAACTAGGTACAATGAGCAGTTCTTC
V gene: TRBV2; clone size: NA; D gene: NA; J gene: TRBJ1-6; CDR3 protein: CASSESRSNSPLHF; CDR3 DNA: TGTGCCAGCAGTGAATCGAGGAGTAATTCACCCCTCCACTTT
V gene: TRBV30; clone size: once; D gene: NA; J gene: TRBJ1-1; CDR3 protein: CAWSGSRNTEAFF; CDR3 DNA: TGTGCCTGGAGCGGGTCACGGAACACTGAAGCTTTCTTT
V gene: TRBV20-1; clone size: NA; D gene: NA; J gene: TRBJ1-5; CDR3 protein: CSARDRSRGEQPQHF; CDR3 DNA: TGCAGTGCTAGAGATAGGTCACGGGGGGAACAGCCCCAGCATTTT
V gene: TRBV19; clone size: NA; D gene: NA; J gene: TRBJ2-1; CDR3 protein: CASRVRAEVTNEQFF; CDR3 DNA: TGTGCCAGTAGGGTCCGGGCGGAGGTGACTAATGAGCAGTTCTTC
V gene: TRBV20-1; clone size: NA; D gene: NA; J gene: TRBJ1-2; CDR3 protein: CSAPTGPFSYGYTF; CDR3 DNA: TGCAGTGCCCCTACGGGGCCATTCTCCTATGGCTACACCTTC
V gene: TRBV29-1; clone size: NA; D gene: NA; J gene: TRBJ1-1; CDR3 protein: CSATANTEAFF; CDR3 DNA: TGCAGCGCGACAGCGAACACTGAAGCTTTCTTT
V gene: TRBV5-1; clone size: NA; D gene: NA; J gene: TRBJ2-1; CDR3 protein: CASSPAAGPDNEQFF; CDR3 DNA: TGCGCCAGCAGCCCCGCGGCGGGGCCGGACAATGAGCAGTTCTTC
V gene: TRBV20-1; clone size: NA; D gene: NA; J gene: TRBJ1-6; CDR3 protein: CSARAGDKNSPLHF; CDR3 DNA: TGCAGTGCCCGAGCGGGGGATAAAAATTCACCCCTCCACTTT
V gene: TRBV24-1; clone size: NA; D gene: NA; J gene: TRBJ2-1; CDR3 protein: CATSTDDRTNEQFF; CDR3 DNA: TGTGCCACCAGTACAGATGACAGGACCAATGAGCAGTTCTTC
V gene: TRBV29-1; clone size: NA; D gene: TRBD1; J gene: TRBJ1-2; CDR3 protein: CSAQGETGNYGYTF; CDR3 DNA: TGCAGCGCCCAGGGGGAGACAGGGAACTATGGCTACACCTTC
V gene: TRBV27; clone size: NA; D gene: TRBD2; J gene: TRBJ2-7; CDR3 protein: CATGTSVGEQYF; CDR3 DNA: TGTGCCACCGGGACTAGCGTTGGCGAGCAGTACTTC
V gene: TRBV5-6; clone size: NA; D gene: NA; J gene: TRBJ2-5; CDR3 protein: CASSLVSSQTQYF; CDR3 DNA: TGTGCCAGCAGCTTGGTCTCCAGCCAGACCCAGTACTTC
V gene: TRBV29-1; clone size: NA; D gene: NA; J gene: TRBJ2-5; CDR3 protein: CSVVGSSQETQYF; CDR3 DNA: TGCAGCGTTGTAGGTAGTTCCCAAGAGACCCAGTACTTC
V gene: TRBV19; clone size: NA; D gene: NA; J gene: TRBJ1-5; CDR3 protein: CASAPFRDSNQPQHF; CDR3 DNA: TGTGCCAGTGCACCTTTCCGGGACAGCAATCAGCCCCAGCATTTT
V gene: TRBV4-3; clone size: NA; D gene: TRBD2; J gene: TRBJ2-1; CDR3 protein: CASSRGSGTSGRAEQFF; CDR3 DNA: TGCGCCAGCAGCCGCGGCTCCGGGACTAGCGGGAGGGCCGAGCAGTTCTTC
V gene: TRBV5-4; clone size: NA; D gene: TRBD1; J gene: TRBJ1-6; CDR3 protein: CASSSGQPNSPLHF; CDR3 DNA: TGTGCCAGCAGCTCGGGACAGCCTAATTCACCCCTCCACTTT
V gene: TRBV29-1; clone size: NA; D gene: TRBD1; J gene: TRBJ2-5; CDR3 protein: CSVDPGQQETQYF; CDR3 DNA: TGCAGCGTTGATCCGGGACAGCAAGAGACCCAGTACTTC
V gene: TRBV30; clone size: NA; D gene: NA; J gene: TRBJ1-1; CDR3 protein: CAWSQRLDTEAFF; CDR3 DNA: TGTGCCTGGAGCCAAAGGCTTGATACTGAAGCTTTCTTT
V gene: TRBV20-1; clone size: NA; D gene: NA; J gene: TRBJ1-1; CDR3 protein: CSARRNRRNTEAFF; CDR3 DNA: TGCAGTGCGAGACGCAATAGGAGGAACACTGAAGCTTTCTTT
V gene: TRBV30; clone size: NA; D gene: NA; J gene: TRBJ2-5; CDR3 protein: CAWSVAGETQYF; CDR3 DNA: TGTGCCTGGAGTGTAGCCGGGGAGACCCAGTACTTC
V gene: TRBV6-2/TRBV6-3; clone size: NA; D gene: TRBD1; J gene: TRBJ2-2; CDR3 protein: CATMDRTSTGELFF; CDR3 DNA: TGTGCCACCATGGACAGGACCTCCACCGGGGAGCTGTTTTTT
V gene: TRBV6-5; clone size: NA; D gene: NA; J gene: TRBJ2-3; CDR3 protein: CASGGRRQTDTQYF; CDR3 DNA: TGTGCCAGCGGGGGTAGGAGGCAAACAGATACGCAGTATTTT